Below are 20 T cell receptor beta chains sequenced from a single sample in a study of early T cells in non-severe SARS-CoV-2 infection. Each CDR3 protein gets one entry after TCRdb re-called the 5' RACE reads with MiXCR. This table has under 85,000 distinct CDR3 sequences, approximately 13% appearing once. Input material: whole blood. These receptors all stem from an adult who was a healthcare worker with PCR-confirmed SARS-CoV-2 infection or an uninfected control (not recorded which).

This clonotype came up many times. The chain couples TRBV7-2 to TRBJ2-1, with no clear D. Germline V gene sequence: CDR1 SGHTA, CDR2 FQGNSA. Trimming pared 1 base from V and 10 bases from J, leaving 8 bases between. The CDR3 runs 12 residues. The CDR3 region is CASSLGLGEQFF. The CDR3 DNA reads as TGTGCCAGCAGCTTAGGCCTTGGGGAGCAGTTCTTC.

This clonotype was counted ten times or more. This chain uses TRBV5-1 with TRBJ1-1, with D perhaps TRBD1 (5 bases). This CDR3 spans 16 amino acids. The germline V and J ends were trimmed by 4 bases and 6 bases, with 22 bases remaining between them. Germline CDR1 is SGHRS and CDR2 is YFSETQ. The CDR3 is CASSGPEGPMGAEAFF. In DNA form, the CDR3 reads TGCGCCAGCAGCGGCCCTGAAGGTCCGATGGGGGCTGAAGCTTTCTTT.

In this sample, this clonotype turned up many times. The chain has TRBV6-1 and TRBJ1-5, with TRBD1 matching over 12 bases. Looked up from germline, CDR1 is MNHNS and CDR2 is SASEGT. The CDR3 has 15 residues. J gave up 7 bases and V 6 bases, and 7 bases lay outside the gene matches. This chain's CDR3 is CASRAGTGGDQPQHF. In DNA, the CDR3 is TGTGCCAGCAGGGCGGGGACAGGGGGCGACCAGCCCCAGCATTTT.

The chain is built from TRBV29-1 and TRBJ2-7; TRBD1 matches 8 bases. The V gene end was trimmed by 7 bases and the J gene end by 7 bases; junction bases not matched to a gene: 9. Per the germline V gene, CDR1 is SQVTM and CDR2 is ANQGSEA. CDR3 length: 12 residues. This CDR3 reads CSAAGQAVEQYF. The CDR3 DNA reads TGCAGCGCGGCGGGACAGGCAGTTGAGCAGTACTTC.

The V call is TRBV11-2, the J call TRBJ2-2; TRBD1 is a possible D gene (6 bases). CDR1 and CDR2 from the germline V gene are SGHAT and FQNNGV. V lost 4 bases and J 6 bases, leaving 12 bases between the germline ends. The CDR3 runs 14 residues. The CDR3 DNA follows: TGTGCCAGCAGCTCCTACAGGGAGTCCGGGGAGCTGTTTTTT. This encodes CASSSYRESGELFF.

The chain uses TRBV11-2 and TRBJ2-5; TRBD2 agrees at 11 bases. The CDR3 consists of 16 residues. Germline V gene data show CDR1 as SGHAT and CDR2 as FQNNGV. Trimming cost V 5 bases and J 2 bases; bases outside gene matches: 7. The CDR3 is CASSPGTSGVQETQYF. CDR3 coding DNA: TGTGCCAGCAGCCCCGGGACTAGCGGAGTGCAAGAGACCCAGTACTTC.

This clonotype was observed at least ten times. This chain connects TRBV4-3 to TRBJ2-3; no firm D call. This CDR3 comprises 17 residues. V was trimmed by 0 bases and J by 4 bases, leaving 17 bases between them. The V gene's germline CDR1 is LGHNA and CDR2 YSLEER. The CDR3 sequence is CASSQEGPLEYPDTQYF. The CDR3 nucleotides are TGCGCCAGCAGCCAAGAAGGCCCCTTAGAGTACCCAGATACGCAGTATTTT.

The gene calls are TRBV5-4 and TRBJ2-2; 10 bases are shared with TRBD2. The germline V gene encodes CDR1 SGHNT and CDR2 YYREEE (reference sequence). This CDR3 comprises 17 residues. Germline trimming cut 2 bases from V and 5 bases from J; bases unmatched to any gene: 9. The CDR3 region is CASSFSSGGSRTGELFF. As DNA, the CDR3 is TGTGCCAGCAGCTTTTCTAGCGGGGGCTCCAGGACCGGGGAGCTGTTTTTT.

J is TRBJ1-1 and V is TRBV9; possibly TRBD1 for D (6 bases). V lost 5 bases and J lost 4, with 21 bases in between. The CDR3 loop spans 16 amino acids. Per germline, CDR1 SGDLS and CDR2 YYNGEE. The DNA for the CDR3 is TGTGCCAGCAGTGCCATAGGGGGGCCTGCGGTCACTGAAGCTTTCTTT. Protein sequence: CASSAIGGPAVTEAFF. The whole variable domain, filled in from reference TRBV9 and TRBJ1-1, reads DSGVTQTPKHLITATGQRVTLRCSPRSGDLSVYWYQQSLDQGLQFLIQYYNGEERAKGNILERFSAQQFPDLHSELNLSSLELGDSALYFCASSAIGGPAVTEAFFGQGTRLTVV.

This clonotype appeared many times. This chain connects TRBV6-5 to TRBJ2-3; D perhaps matches TRBD1 (6 bases). Germline CDR1 MNHEY, CDR2 SVGAGI. The CDR3 covers 13 residues. V was shortened by 6 bases and J by 5 bases, with 12 bases between the two germline ends. The CDR3 bases are TGTGCCAGCAGGACCACAGGGAAAGATACGCAGTATTTT. Residues: CASRTTGKDTQYF.

The sample holds a few counts of this clonotype. The chain carries TRBV12-3 or TRBV12-4 and TRBJ1-5; maybe TRBD1 (5 bases). V gave up 6 bases and J gave up 5 bases, with 14 bases separating them. The CDR3 is 14 residues long. DNA for the CDR3: TGTGCCAGCAGCAGAGACAGAGCTGATCAGCCCCAGCATTTT. This codes for CASSRDRADQPQHF.

This clonotype came up many times. V usage is TRBV14 and J usage is TRBJ2-1; 8 positions match TRBD2. Germline V gene sequence: CDR1 SGHDN, CDR2 FVKESK. Trimming cost V 2 bases and J 4 bases; bases outside gene matches: 4. The CDR3 totals 15 residues. CDR3 sequence: CASSQSGSPYNEQFF. CDR3 coding DNA: TGTGCCAGCAGCCAAAGCGGGAGTCCTTACAATGAGCAGTTCTTC.

This clonotype was seen at least ten times. Here the CDR3 reads CASSPLSQGDNSPLHF. The CDR3 DNA is TGTGCCAGCTCACCACTGTCCCAGGGAGATAATTCACCCCTCCACTTT. The chain joins TRBV18 to TRBJ1-6, with D possibly being TRBD1 (5 bases). Germline assignment: CDR1 KGHSH and CDR2 LQKENI. This CDR3 has 16 residues. The V gene lost 1 base and the J gene lost 5 bases, with 12 bases spanning the gap.

This clonotype was counted many times. The V call is TRBV27, the J call TRBJ1-4; D call uncertain. Germline V gene data show CDR1 as MNHEY and CDR2 as SMNVEV (reference sequence). This CDR3 has 12 amino acids. V lost 6 bases to trimming and J lost 8 bases, with 10 bases between them. CDR3 sequence (DNA): TGTGCCAGCAGGGTACTTGGGGAAAAACTGTTTTTT. Encoded protein: CASRVLGEKLFF.

The genes are TRBV11-2 and TRBJ1-1; 8 bases are a match to TRBD1. The V gene's germline CDR1 is SGHAT and CDR2 FQNNGV. The CDR3 totals 14 residues. V was clipped by 3 bases and J by 5 bases; unmatched bases: 5. Written as DNA, the CDR3 is TGTGCCAGCAGCTTTCGACAGGGGAGAACTGAAGCTTTCTTT. As protein: CASSFRQGRTEAFF.

This clonotype was seen more than once but under ten times. The chain couples TRBV7-9 to TRBJ2-7; D is tentatively TRBD1 or TRBD2 (5 bases each). V lost 4 bases and J 5 bases, leaving 12 bases between the germline ends. Germline V gene sequence: CDR1 SEHNR, CDR2 FQNEAQ (reference sequence). CDR3 size: 13 residues. The CDR3 loop is CASSSSGADEQYF. CDR3 coding DNA: TGTGCCAGCAGCTCCTCCGGGGCCGACGAGCAGTACTTC. Together with reference TRBV7-9 and TRBJ2-7, the CDR3 gives the full variable domain: DTGVSQNPRHKITKRGQNVTFRCDPISEHNRLYWYRQTLGQGPEFLTYFQNEAQLEKSRLLSDRFSAERPKGSFSTLEIQRTEQGDSAMYLCASSSSGADEQYFGPGTRLTVT.

This clonotype occurred many times. The J gene is TRBJ2-5, the V gene TRBV7-3; D remains unclear. Germline lookup yields CDR1 SGHTA and CDR2 FQGTGA. This CDR3 spans 14 amino acids. V was shortened by 2 bases and J by 2 bases, with 9 bases between the two germline ends. The CDR3 is CASSLGRGQETQYF. In DNA, the CDR3 is TGTGCCAGCAGCTTAGGGCGCGGACAAGAGACCCAGTACTTC.

This clonotype has only a few counts. The gene calls are TRBV12-3 or TRBV12-4 and TRBJ2-7; the D is unclear. The CDR3 has 14 residues. The V end lost 6 bases, the J end lost 0 bases, and 12 bases lay between the germline ends. Written as DNA, the CDR3 is TGTGCCAGCAGCCCTAGGAGCGTCTCCTACGAGCAGTACTTC. This encodes CASSPRSVSYEQYF.

The rearrangement joins TRBV9 to TRBJ2-3; D may be TRBD1 or TRBD2 (7 bases each). This CDR3 comprises 17 residues. The ends were cut back, 3 bases at V and 1 base at J, with 18 bases in the middle. Germline assignment: CDR1 SGDLS and CDR2 YYNGEE. CDR3 nucleotide sequence: TGTGCCAGCAGCGCCGGGGGAGGGGGCCATCGCACAGATACGCAGTATTTT. The encoded protein is CASSAGGGGHRTDTQYF.

A few counts support this clonotype. V and J are TRBV5-1 and TRBJ2-3; the match to TRBD1 covers 11 bases. The V gene end was trimmed by 6 bases and the J gene end by 4 bases; junction bases not matched to a gene: 4. CDR3 size: 14 residues. Germline V gives CDR1 SGHRS, CDR2 YFSETQ. The CDR3 spells CASTGTGGSDTQYF. The CDR3, as DNA: TGCGCCAGCACCGGGACAGGGGGGTCAGATACGCAGTATTTT.